The 26 T cell receptor beta chains in this list originate from one sample, sequenced in a study of cytomegalovirus exposure and HLA in healthy donors. The PCR made use of 60 Vbeta and 13 Jbeta primers. Clones were sequenced by immunoSEQ multiplex PCR, and TCRdb holds only the in-frame ones, with some missing. The sample has about 130,000 clones, approximately 69% seen once; the top ten hold 6.6%. The sample was PBMCs. The receptors derive from a man in his forties in good health and CMV-seropositive.

The genes are TRBV5-5 and TRBJ1-2; possible D gene TRBD1, 6 bases. The CDR3 consists of 17 residues. V lost 4 bases and J 5 bases, leaving 24 bases between the germline ends. Germline V gene data show CDR1 as SGHKS and CDR2 as YYEKEE (reference sequence). CDR3 DNA sequence: TGTGCCAGCAGCCTGAGCGGGGCAGGGGATCTTCATTATGGCTACACCTTC. Protein product: CASSLSGAGDLHYGYTF.

The gene calls are TRBV18 and TRBJ1-1, with no clear D. The CDR3 extends over 14 amino acids. Trimming stripped 3 bases from V and 2 bases from J, with 10 bases between. Germline V gene lookup returns CDR1 KGHSH and CDR2 LQKENI. CDR3 loop: CASSPEVGNTEAFF. The CDR3 coding sequence is TGTGCCAGCTCACCGGAGGTGGGTAACACTGAAGCTTTCTTT. Full variable domain (remainder filled in from reference TRBV18 and TRBJ1-1): NAGVMQNPRHLVRRRGQEARLRCSPMKGHSHVYWYRQLPEEGLKFMVYLQKENIIDESGMPKERFSAEFPKEGPSILRIQQVVRGDSAAYFCASSPEVGNTEAFFGQGTRLTVV.

This clone was counted a few times. V gene TRBV7-8 combines with J gene TRBJ2-5; a weak D match, TRBD1 (6 bases). The CDR3 consists of 14 residues. Germline CDR1 reads SGHVS; CDR2 reads FQNEAQ. The ends were cut back, 2 bases at V and 6 bases at J, with 13 bases in the middle. This chain's CDR3 is CASSLQGLGKTQYF. The CDR3 DNA reads TGTGCCAGCAGCTTACAGGGGCTCGGGAAGACCCAGTACTTC. Supplemented by reference TRBV7-8 and TRBJ2-5, the full variable domain reads GAGVSQSPRYKVAKRGQDVALRCDPISGHVSLFWYQQALGQGPEFLTYFQNEAQLDKSGLPSDRFFAERPEGSVSTLKIQRTQQEDSAVYLCASSLQGLGKTQYFGPGTRLLVL.

The chain uses TRBV6-5 and TRBJ1-5, with 7 bases that match TRBD1. Per the germline V gene, CDR1 is MNHEY and CDR2 is SVGAGI. V dropped 8 bases and J dropped 4; count of bases not matched to a gene: 11. This CDR3 has 15 residues. CDR3 residues: CASATGQTANQPQHF. CDR3 in DNA: TGTGCCAGCGCCACGGGACAGACCGCGAATCAGCCCCAGCATTTT.

The V call is TRBV4-2, the J call TRBJ2-6; D is unclear. V lost 1 base and J 0 bases, leaving 4 bases between the germline ends. This CDR3 comprises 15 residues. Germline CDR1 LGHNA, CDR2 YNFKEQ. For the CDR3, the DNA is TGTGCCAGCAGCCAAGGTAGCTCTGGGGCCAACGTCCTGACTTTC. It is translated as CASSQGSSGANVLTF.

As concerns this clone: One end of the junction fails to match germline, which may point to a read error. The chain employs TRBV7-9 and TRBJ2-7; TRBD2 might be the D (6 bases). Germline V gene sequence: CDR1 SEHNR, CDR2 FQNEAQ (reference sequence). The CDR3 spans 13 residues. Written as DNA, the CDR3 is TGTTCCAGCAGCTCGACTAGCTCCTACGAGCAGTACTTC. This sequence encodes CSSSSTSSYEQYF.

This clone was recorded a few times. V usage is TRBV5-1 and J usage is TRBJ2-3, with 9 bases fitting TRBD1. CDR3 length: 15 amino acids. Germline lookup yields CDR1 SGHRS and CDR2 YFSETQ. After removal of 4 bases from V and 4 bases from J, the junction contained 7 bases not matched to a gene. CDR3 sequence (DNA): TGCGCCAGCAGCCACCGGGACAGGGACCCAGATACGCAGTATTTT. As protein: CASSHRDRDPDTQYF.

This clone has only one observation. This chain connects TRBV13 to TRBJ2-1; D is undetermined. The CDR3 is made up of 15 amino acids. V was pared by 5 bases and J by 0 bases, with 11 bases between. CDR1 is PRHDT and CDR2 is FYEKMQ in the germline V gene (reference sequence). CDR3 residues: CASSLRKISYNEQFF. CDR3 coding DNA: TGTGCCAGCAGCCTTAGAAAGATCTCCTACAATGAGCAGTTCTTC.

A few counts support this clone. The rearrangement joins TRBV11-2 to TRBJ2-7; no clear D gene. CDR3 length: 11 residues. The germline CDR1 and CDR2 sequences are SGHAT and FQNNGV. Trimming took 7 bases from V and 6 from J, leaving 10 bases between them. The CDR3 DNA follows: TGTGCCAGCACCCTTTTCGGCGAGCAGTACTTC. Translated, it gives CASTLFGEQYF.

As concerns this clone: Other DNA sequences from this sample encode an identical CDR3 as well. V gene TRBV5-1 combines with J gene TRBJ1-1, with D maybe TRBD1 (5 bases). This CDR3 comprises 13 residues. V was shortened by 0 bases and J by 5 bases, with 8 bases between the two germline ends. Germline CDR1 SGHRS, CDR2 YFSETQ. The CDR3 protein is CASSLGGGTEAFF. In DNA form, the CDR3 reads TGCGCCAGCAGCTTGGGGGGGGGTACTGAAGCTTTCTTT.

The chain combines TRBV19 with TRBJ2-5; the D gene is possibly TRBD1 (5 bases). CDR1 is LNHDA and CDR2 is SQIVND in the germline V gene (reference sequence). V lost 3 bases, J lost 5 bases, and 10 bases lay in between. CDR3 length: 13 residues. CDR3 nucleotides: TGTGCCAGTAGTATCAGGGAAGGGGAGACCCAGTACTTC. Translated: CASSIREGETQYF.

The chain uses TRBV5-6 and TRBJ1-5; no definite D call. V was cut by 3 bases and J by 4 bases, with 5 bases left in between. There are 12 residues in the CDR3. CDR1 is SGHDT, CDR2 YYEEEE, per germline. CDR3 amino acids: CASSSGNQPQHF. CDR3 bases: TGTGCCAGCAGCTCAGGAAATCAGCCCCAGCATTTT. The variable domain in full, completed from reference TRBV5-6 and TRBJ1-5, reads DAGVTQSPTHLIKTRGQQVTLRCSPKSGHDTVSWYQQALGQGPQFIFQYYEEEERQRGNFPDRFSGHQFPNYSSELNVNALLLGDSALYLCASSSGNQPQHFGDGTRLSIL.

This chain uses TRBV5-4 with TRBJ1-2; D not certain. CDR3 length: 15 amino acids. CDR1 SGHNT and CDR2 YYREEE come from the germline V gene (reference sequence). V was pared by 3 bases and J by 1 base, with 13 bases between. The CDR3 loop is CASSSRGGGNYGYTF. In DNA form, the CDR3 reads TGTGCCAGCAGCTCCCGGGGAGGCGGTAACTATGGCTACACCTTC.

The chain links TRBV19 to TRBJ1-5; the match to TRBD1 covers 8 bases. Trimming removed 6 bases from V and 6 bases from J; junction bases left unmatched: 13. Germline CDR1 LNHDA, CDR2 SQIVND (reference sequence). This CDR3 has 16 residues. CDR3: CASRSGTTGGFQPQHF. In nucleotides, the CDR3 is TGTGCCAGTAGGTCCGGGACCACAGGGGGATTTCAGCCCCAGCATTTT.

The chain carries TRBV6-5 and TRBJ2-1, with D possibly TRBD2 on 5 matching bases. This CDR3 region has 14 residues. CDR1 is MNHEY and CDR2 is SVGAGI in the germline V gene. V lost 6 bases to trimming and J lost 0 bases, with 9 bases between them. The CDR3 protein is CASRETNSYNEQFF. CDR3 nucleotide sequence: TGTGCCAGCAGGGAGACTAACTCCTACAATGAGCAGTTCTTC.

CDR3 amino acids: CASRGEGNQPQHF. CDR3 coding DNA: TGCGCCAGCAGGGGGGAGGGCAATCAGCCCCAGCATTTT. The V call is TRBV5-1, the J call TRBJ1-5; the D gene is possibly TRBD1 (5 bases). This CDR3 spans 13 amino acids. Per the germline V gene, CDR1 is SGHRS and CDR2 is YFSETQ. Trimming took 5 bases from V and 2 from J, leaving 8 bases between them.

The sample holds a few counts of this clone. CDR3 sequence: CASSEAQTSSYEQYF. In nucleotides, the CDR3 is TGTGCCAGCAGTGAAGCGCAGACAAGCTCCTACGAGCAGTACTTC. The genes are TRBV6-1 and TRBJ2-7; D remains unclear. CDR1 MNHNS and CDR2 SASEGT come from the germline V gene. The CDR3 extends over 15 amino acids. Deletions cut 0 bases from V and 0 bases from J, with 9 bases between.

The V gene is TRBV14, the J gene TRBJ1-2, with 9 bases aligning to TRBD1. V was clipped by 4 bases and J by 6 bases; unmatched bases: 9. The CDR3 runs 15 residues. Per germline, CDR1 SGHDN and CDR2 FVKESK. The CDR3 loop is CASSLIGTGFDGYTF. The CDR3 DNA reads TGTGCCAGCAGCCTCATTGGGACAGGGTTTGATGGCTACACCTTC.

The rearrangement links TRBV5-4 to TRBJ2-2, with D possibly TRBD2 on 6 matching bases. Trimming cost V 4 bases and J 1 base, with 17 bases left between them. The germline gives CDR1 SGHNT, CDR2 YYREEE (reference sequence). The CDR3 is 17 residues long. The DNA of the CDR3 is TGTGCCAGCAGCCCGGGACTCCTGGTCGAGAACACCGGGGAGCTGTTTTTT. Protein product: CASSPGLLVENTGELFF.

The chain links TRBV9 to TRBJ2-1; 8 bases align to TRBD2. The CDR3 loop spans 11 amino acids. Trimming removed 3 bases from V and 13 bases from J; junction bases left unmatched: 3. The germline V gene encodes CDR1 SGDLS and CDR2 YYNGEE. The CDR3 sequence is CASSAGLVQFF. CDR3 nucleotides: TGTGCCAGCAGCGCGGGACTAGTCCAGTTCTTC.

The chain has TRBV6-6 and TRBJ2-5; D possibly corresponds to TRBD2 (7 bases). CDR3 length: 15 residues. CDR1 and CDR2 from the germline V gene are MNHNY and SVGAGI (reference sequence). With 4 bases removed from V and 4 bases from J, the gap between germline ends came to 16 bases. In DNA, the CDR3 is TGTGCCAGCAGTTGGGGGGGGGCGGAGTCAGAGACCCAGTACTTC. Encoded protein: CASSWGGAESETQYF.

The chain couples TRBV15 to TRBJ2-7; 7 positions agree with TRBD2. Germline V gene lookup returns CDR1 LNHNV and CDR2 YYDKDF (reference sequence). Trimming cost V 5 bases and J 4 bases; bases outside gene matches: 5. CDR3 length equals 13 residues. CDR3 amino acids: CATSGGGSYEQYF. CDR3 bases: TGTGCCACCAGCGGGGGGGGGAGTTACGAGCAGTACTTC.

The V call is TRBV21-1, the J call TRBJ2-6; the table's D gene call, TRBD1, was not cross checked with the DNA. TRBV21-1 is deemed a pseudogene. The CDR3 sequence is 21 residues long. This CDR3 is CASTGHRPGQGVMSGANVLTF. DNA for the CDR3: TGTGCCAGCACCGGCCACAGGCCGGGACAGGGGGTAATGTCTGGGGCCAACGTCCTGACTTTC.

The rearrangement joins TRBV28 to TRBJ2-3; 11 positions agree with TRBD2. Germline V lookup: CDR1 MDHEN, CDR2 SYDVKM. The CDR3 length is 16 residues. Losses at the gene ends were 4 bases for V and 5 bases for J; bases not matched to a gene: 8. The CDR3 spells CASSSQGLAGGDTQYF. The CDR3 DNA follows: TGTGCCAGCAGTTCCCAGGGCCTAGCGGGAGGAGATACGCAGTATTTT.

The chain joins TRBV5-6 to TRBJ1-2; 9 positions agree with TRBD1. V dropped 4 bases and J dropped 5; count of bases not matched to a gene: 9. This CDR3 comprises 15 residues. The germline CDR1 and CDR2 sequences are SGHDT and YYEEEE. The CDR3 region has the DNA TGTGCCAGCAGCCCAGGGACAGGGATAGCATATGGCTACACCTTC. Protein sequence: CASSPGTGIAYGYTF.

The chain recombines TRBV19 with TRBJ1-2, with a possible D match to TRBD1 (6 bases). Germline V gene data show CDR1 as LNHDA and CDR2 as SQIVND (reference sequence). V lost 9 bases, J lost 2 bases, and 16 bases lay in between. The CDR3 sequence is 14 residues long. This CDR3 reads CASTMTGVNYGYTF. The CDR3 DNA sequence: TGTGCCAGCACTATGACAGGAGTGAACTATGGCTACACCTTC.